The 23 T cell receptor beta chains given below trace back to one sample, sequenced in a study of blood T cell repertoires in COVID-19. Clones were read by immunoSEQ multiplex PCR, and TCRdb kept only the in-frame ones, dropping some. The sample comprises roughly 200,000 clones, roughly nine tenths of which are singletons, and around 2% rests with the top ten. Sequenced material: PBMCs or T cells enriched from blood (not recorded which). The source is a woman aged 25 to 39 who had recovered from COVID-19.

The CDR3 DNA is TGTGCCAGCTCACCTCAGGGGGCGAACAATCAGCCCCAGCATTTT. This translates into CASSPQGANNQPQHF. This chain joins TRBV18 and TRBJ1-5, with 8 bases matching TRBD1. Losses at the gene ends were 3 bases for V and 3 bases for J; bases not matched to a gene: 4. Germline-derived CDR1 and CDR2 are KGHSH and LQKENI. This CDR3 spans 15 amino acids.

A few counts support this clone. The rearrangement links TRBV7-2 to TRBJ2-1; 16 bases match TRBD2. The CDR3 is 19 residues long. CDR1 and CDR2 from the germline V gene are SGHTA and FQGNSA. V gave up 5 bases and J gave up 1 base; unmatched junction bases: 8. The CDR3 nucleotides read TGTGCCAGCAGCCTCCCGGGACTAGCGGGGGGGCTGTCCTACAATGAGCAGTTCTTC. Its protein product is CASSLPGLAGGLSYNEQFF.

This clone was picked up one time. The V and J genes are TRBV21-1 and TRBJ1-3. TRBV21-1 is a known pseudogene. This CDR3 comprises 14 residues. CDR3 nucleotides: TGTGCCAGCAGCATCCGAGGAGGAGAAAACACCATATATTTT. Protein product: CASSIRGGENTIYF.

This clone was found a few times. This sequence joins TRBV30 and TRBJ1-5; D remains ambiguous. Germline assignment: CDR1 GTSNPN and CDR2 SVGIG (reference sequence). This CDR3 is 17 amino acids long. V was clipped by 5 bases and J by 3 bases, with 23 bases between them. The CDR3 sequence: CAWQRGIYRGTNQPQHF. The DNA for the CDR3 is TGTGCCTGGCAACGGGGAATTTATCGGGGTACCAATCAGCCCCAGCATTTT.

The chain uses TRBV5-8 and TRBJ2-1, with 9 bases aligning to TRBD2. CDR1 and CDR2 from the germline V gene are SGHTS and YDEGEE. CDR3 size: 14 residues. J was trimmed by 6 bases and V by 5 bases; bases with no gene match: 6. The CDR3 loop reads CASSTGTSINEQFF. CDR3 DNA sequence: TGTGCCAGCAGTACCGGGACTAGCATCAATGAGCAGTTCTTC.

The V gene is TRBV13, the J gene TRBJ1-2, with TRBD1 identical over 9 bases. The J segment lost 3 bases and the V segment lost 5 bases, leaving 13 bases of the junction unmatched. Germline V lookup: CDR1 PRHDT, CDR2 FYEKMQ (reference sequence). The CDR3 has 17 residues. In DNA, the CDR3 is TGTGCCAGCAGCCTTCGACAGGGGGAAGCGGTTCACTATGGCTACACCTTC. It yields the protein CASSLRQGEAVHYGYTF.

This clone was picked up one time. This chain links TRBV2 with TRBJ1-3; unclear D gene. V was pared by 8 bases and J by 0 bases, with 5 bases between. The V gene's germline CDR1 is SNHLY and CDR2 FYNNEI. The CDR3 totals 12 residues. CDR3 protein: CASVSSGNTIYF. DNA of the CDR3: TGTGCCAGCGTGAGCTCTGGAAACACCATATATTTT.

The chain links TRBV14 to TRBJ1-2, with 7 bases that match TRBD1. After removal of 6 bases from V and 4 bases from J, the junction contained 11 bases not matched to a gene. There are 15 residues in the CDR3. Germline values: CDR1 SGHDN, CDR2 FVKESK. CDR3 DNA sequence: TGTGCCAGCAGTCCTCACAGGGGAGATTCCTATGGCTACACCTTC. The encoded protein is CASSPHRGDSYGYTF.

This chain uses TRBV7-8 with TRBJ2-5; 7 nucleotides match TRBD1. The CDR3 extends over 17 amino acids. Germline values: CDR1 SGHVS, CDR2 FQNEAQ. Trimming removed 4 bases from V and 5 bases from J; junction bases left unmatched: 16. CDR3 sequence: CASSYLRQGTNTETQYF. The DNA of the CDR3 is TGTGCCAGCAGCTACCTTCGACAGGGCACCAATACGGAGACCCAGTACTTC.

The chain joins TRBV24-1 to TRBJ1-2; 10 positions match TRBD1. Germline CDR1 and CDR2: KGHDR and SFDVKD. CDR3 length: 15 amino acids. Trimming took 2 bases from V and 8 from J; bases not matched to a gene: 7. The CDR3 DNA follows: TGTGCCACCAGTGATTCCGACAGGGGGCCGTGGGGCTACACCTTC. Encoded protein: CATSDSDRGPWGYTF.

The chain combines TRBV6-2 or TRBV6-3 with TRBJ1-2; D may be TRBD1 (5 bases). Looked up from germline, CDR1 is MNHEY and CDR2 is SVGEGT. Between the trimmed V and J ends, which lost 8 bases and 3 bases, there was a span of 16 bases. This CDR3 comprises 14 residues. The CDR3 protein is CASGPWGRDYGYTF. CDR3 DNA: TGTGCCAGCGGCCCATGGGGGAGGGACTATGGCTACACCTTC.

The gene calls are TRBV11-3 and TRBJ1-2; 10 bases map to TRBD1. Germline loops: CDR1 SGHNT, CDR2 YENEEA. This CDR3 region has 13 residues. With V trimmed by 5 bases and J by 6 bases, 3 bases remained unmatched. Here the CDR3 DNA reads TGTGCCAGCAGCCCGGGACAGGGGAATGGCTACACCTTC. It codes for CASSPGQGNGYTF.

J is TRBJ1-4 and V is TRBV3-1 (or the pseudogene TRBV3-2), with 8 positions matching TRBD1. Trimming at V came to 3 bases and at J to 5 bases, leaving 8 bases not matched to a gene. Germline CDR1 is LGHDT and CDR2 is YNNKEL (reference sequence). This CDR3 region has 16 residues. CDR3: CASSHRGQGPNEKLFF. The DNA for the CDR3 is TGTGCCAGCAGCCACCGAGGACAGGGTCCCAATGAAAAACTGTTTTTT.

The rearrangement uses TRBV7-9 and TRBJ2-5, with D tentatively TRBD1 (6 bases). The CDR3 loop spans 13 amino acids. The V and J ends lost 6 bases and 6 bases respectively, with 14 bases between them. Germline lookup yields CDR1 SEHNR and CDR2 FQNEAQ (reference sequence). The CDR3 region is CASSPTGLKTQYF. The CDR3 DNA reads TGTGCCAGCAGTCCCACAGGGCTGAAGACCCAGTACTTC.

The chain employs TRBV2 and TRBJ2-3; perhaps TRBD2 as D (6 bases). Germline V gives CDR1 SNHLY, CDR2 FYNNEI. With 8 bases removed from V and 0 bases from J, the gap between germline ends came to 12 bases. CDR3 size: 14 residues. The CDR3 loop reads CASEGRESTDTQYF. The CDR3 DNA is TGTGCCAGCGAGGGACGGGAGAGCACAGATACGCAGTATTTT.

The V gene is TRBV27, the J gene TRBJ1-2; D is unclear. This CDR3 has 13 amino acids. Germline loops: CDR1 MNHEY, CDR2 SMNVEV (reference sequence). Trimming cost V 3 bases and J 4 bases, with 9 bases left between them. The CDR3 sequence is CASSFGNSYGYTF. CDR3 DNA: TGTGCCAGCAGTTTCGGGAACAGCTATGGCTACACCTTC.

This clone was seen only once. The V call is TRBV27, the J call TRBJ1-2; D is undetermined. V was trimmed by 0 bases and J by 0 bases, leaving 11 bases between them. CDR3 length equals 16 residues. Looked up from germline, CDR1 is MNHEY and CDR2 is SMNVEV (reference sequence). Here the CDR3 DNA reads TGTGCCAGCAGTTTATCGGCACAAAAAGCTAACTATGGCTACACCTTC. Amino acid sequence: CASSLSAQKANYGYTF.

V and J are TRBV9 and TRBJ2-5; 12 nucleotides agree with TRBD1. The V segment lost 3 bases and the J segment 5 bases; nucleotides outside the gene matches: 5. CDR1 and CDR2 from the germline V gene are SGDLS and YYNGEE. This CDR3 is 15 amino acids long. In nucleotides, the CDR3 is TGTGCCAGCAGCGCCGGGACAGGGGGCTGGGAGACCCAGTACTTC. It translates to CASSAGTGGWETQYF. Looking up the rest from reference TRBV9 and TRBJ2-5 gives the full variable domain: DSGVTQTPKHLITATGQRVTLRCSPRSGDLSVYWYQQSLDQGLQFLIQYYNGEERAKGNILERFSAQQFPDLHSELNLSSLELGDSALYFCASSAGTGGWETQYFGPGTRLLVL.

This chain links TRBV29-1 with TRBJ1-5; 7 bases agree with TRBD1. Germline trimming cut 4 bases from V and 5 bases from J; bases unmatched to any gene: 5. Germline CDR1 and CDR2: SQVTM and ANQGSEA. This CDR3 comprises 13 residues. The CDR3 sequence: CSVVGTADQPQHF. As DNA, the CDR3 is TGCAGCGTTGTAGGGACAGCAGATCAGCCCCAGCATTTT.

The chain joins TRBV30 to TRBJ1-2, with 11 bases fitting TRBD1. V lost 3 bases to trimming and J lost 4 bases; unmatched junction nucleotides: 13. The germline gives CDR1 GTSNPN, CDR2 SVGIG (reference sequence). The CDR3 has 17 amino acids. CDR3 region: CAWRSRDRGFSGYGYTF. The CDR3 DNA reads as TGTGCCTGGAGGTCCCGGGACAGGGGGTTCTCGGGCTATGGCTACACCTTC.

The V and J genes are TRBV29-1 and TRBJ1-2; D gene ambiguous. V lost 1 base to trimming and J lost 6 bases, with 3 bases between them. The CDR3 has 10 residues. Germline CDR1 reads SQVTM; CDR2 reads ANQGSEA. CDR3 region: CSVEANGYTF. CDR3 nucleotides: TGCAGCGTTGAAGCAAATGGCTACACCTTC. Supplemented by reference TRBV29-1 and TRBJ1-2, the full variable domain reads SAVISQKPSRDICQRGTSLTIQCQVDSQVTMMFWYRQQPGQSLTLIATANQGSEATYESGFVIDKFPISRPNLTFSTLTVSNMSPEDSSIYLCSVEANGYTFGSGTRLTVV.

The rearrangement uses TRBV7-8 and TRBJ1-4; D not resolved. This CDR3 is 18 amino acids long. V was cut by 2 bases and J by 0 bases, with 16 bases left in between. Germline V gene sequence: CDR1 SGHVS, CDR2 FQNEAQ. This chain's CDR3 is CASSLIPATAATNEKLFF. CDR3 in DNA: TGTGCCAGCAGCTTAATACCGGCGACTGCCGCAACTAATGAAAAACTGTTTTTT. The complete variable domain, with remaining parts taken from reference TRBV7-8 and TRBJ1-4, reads GAGVSQSPRYKVAKRGQDVALRCDPISGHVSLFWYQQALGQGPEFLTYFQNEAQLDKSGLPSDRFFAERPEGSVSTLKIQRTQQEDSAVYLCASSLIPATAATNEKLFFGSGTQLSVL.

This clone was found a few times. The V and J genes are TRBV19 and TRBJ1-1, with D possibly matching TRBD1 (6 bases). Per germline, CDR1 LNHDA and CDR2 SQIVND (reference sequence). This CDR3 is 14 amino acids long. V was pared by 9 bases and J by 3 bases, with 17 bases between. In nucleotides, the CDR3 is TGTGCCAGCTCAACAGGGCTGGGGTACACTGAAGCTTTCTTT. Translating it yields CASSTGLGYTEAFF.